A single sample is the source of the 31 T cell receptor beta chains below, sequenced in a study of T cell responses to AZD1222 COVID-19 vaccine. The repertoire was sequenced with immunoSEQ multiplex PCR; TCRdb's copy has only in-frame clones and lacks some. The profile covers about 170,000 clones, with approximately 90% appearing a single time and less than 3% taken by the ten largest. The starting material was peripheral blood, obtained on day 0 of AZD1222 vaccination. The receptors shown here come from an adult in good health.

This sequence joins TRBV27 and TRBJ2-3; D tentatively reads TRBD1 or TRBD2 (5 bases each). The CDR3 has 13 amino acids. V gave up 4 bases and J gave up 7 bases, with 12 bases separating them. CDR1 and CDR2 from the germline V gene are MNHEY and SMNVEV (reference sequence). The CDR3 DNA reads TGTGCCAGCAGTTCCACCGGGACCAATACGCAGTATTTT. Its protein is CASSSTGTNTQYF.

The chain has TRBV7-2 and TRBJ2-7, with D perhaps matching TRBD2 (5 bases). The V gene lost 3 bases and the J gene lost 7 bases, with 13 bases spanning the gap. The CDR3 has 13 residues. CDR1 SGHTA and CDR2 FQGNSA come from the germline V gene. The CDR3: CASSFGPGEEQYF. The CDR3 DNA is TGTGCCAGCAGCTTCGGGCCCGGGGAAGAGCAGTACTTC.

CDR3 in DNA: TGTGCCAGCACCCCTGGCGGGGGAGCCACAGATACGCAGTATTTT. It encodes CASTPGGGATDTQYF. This sequence joins TRBV3-1 (or the pseudogene TRBV3-2) and TRBJ2-3; 7 bases match TRBD2. The ends lost 7 bases at V and 2 bases at J; junction bases unmatched: 9. The germline V gene has CDR1 LGHDT and CDR2 YNNKEL (reference sequence). The CDR3 sequence is 15 residues long.

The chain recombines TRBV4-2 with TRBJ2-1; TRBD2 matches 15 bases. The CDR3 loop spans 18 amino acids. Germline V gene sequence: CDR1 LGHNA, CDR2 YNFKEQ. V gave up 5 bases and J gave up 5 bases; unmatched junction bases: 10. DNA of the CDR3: TGTGCCAGCAGCACCCATCGCCGGACTAGCGGGAGGGACAATGAGCAGTTCTTC. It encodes CASSTHRRTSGRDNEQFF.

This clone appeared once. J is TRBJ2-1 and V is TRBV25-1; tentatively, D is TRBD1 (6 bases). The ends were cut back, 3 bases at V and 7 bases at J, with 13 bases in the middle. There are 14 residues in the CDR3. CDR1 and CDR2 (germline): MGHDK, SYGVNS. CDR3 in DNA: TGTGCCAGCAGTGACGGCCAGGGGTGGAATGAGCAGTTCTTC. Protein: CASSDGQGWNEQFF.

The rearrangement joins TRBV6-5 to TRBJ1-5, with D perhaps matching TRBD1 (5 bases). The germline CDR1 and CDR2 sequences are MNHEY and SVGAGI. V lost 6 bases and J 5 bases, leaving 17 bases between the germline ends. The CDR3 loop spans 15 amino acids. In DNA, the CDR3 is TGTGCCAGCAGGACCGGGACCGACGTCGATCAGCCCCAGCATTTT. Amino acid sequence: CASRTGTDVDQPQHF.

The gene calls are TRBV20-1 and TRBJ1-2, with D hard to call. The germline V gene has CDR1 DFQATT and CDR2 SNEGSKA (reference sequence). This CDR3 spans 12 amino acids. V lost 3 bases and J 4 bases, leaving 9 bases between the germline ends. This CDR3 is CSASGSRYGYTF. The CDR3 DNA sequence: TGCAGTGCTAGTGGGAGCCGCTATGGCTACACCTTC.

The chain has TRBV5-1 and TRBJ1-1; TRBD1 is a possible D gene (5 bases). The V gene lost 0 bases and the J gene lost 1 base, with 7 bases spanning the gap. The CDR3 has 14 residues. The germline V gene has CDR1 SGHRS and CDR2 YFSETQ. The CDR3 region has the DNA TGCGCCAGCAGCTTGGGGACAACGAACACTGAAGCTTTCTTT. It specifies CASSLGTTNTEAFF.

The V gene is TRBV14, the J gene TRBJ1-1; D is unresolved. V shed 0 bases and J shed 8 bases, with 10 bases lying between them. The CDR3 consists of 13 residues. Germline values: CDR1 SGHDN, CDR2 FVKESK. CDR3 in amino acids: CASSQDHYGEAFF. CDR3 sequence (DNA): TGTGCCAGCAGCCAAGATCATTACGGCGAAGCTTTCTTT.

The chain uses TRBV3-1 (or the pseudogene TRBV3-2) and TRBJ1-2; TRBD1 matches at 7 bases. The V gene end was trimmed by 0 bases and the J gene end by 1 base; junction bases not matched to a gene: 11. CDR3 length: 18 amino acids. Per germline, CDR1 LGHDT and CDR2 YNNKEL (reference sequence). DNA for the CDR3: TGTGCCAGCAGCCAAGAATTCGGACAGGAGCCCCTTAACTATGGCTACACCTTC. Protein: CASSQEFGQEPLNYGYTF.

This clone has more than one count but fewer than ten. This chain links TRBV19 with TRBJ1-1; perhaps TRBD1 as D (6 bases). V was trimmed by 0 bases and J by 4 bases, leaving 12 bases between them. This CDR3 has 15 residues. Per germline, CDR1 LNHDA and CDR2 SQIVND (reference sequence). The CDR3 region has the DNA TGTGCCAGTAGTATAGAGGGGGCATTGGGCACTGAAGCTTTCTTT. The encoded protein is CASSIEGALGTEAFF.

Here the CDR3 DNA reads TGTGCCAGCAGCTCCGGGCGTGGGGCCTACGAGCAGTACTTC. Translating it yields CASSSGRGAYEQYF. The V call is TRBV11-2, the J call TRBJ2-7; D gene ambiguous. Trimming left V 4 bases short and J 2 bases short, with 12 bases between. The CDR3 runs 14 residues. Per the germline V gene, CDR1 is SGHAT and CDR2 is FQNNGV.

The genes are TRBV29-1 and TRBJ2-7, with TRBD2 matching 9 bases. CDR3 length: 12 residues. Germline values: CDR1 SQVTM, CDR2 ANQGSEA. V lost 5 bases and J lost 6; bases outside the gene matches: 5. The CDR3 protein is CSVPGGRGEQYF. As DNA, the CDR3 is TGCAGCGTTCCTGGCGGGAGGGGCGAGCAGTACTTC.

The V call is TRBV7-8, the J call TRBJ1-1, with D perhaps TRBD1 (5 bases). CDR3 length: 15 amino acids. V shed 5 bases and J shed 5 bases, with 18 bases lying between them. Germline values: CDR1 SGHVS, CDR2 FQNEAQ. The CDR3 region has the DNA TGTGCCAGCAGCCACCCGGGACTTCTGATTACTGAAGCTTTCTTT. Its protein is CASSHPGLLITEAFF.

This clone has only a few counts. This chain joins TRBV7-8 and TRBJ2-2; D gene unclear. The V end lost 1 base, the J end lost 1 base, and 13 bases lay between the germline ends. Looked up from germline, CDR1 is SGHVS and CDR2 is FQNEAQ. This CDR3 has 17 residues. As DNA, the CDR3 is TGTGCCAGCAGCTTAGGTCAGCGCCGCTTGAACACCGGGGAGCTGTTTTTT. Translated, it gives CASSLGQRRLNTGELFF.

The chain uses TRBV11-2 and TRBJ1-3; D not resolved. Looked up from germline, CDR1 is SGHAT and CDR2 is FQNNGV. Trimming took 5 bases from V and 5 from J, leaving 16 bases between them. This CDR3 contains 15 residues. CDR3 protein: CASSPTTTARNTIYF. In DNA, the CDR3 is TGTGCCAGCAGCCCGACAACCACCGCACGAAACACCATATATTTT.

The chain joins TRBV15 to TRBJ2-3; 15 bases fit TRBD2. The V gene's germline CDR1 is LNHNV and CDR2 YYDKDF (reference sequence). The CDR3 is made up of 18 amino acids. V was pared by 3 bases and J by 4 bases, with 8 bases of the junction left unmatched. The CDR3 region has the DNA TGTGCCACCAGCAGGGACCGGACTAGCGGGAGGGCCGCAGATACGCAGTATTTT. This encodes CATSRDRTSGRAADTQYF.

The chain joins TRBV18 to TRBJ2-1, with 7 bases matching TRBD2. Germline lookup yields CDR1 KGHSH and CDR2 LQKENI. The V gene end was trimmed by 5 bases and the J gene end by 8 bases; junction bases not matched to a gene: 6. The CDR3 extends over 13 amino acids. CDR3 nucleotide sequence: TGTGCCAGCTCAGCAACTAGCGTAGATGAGCAGTTCTTC. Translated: CASSATSVDEQFF.

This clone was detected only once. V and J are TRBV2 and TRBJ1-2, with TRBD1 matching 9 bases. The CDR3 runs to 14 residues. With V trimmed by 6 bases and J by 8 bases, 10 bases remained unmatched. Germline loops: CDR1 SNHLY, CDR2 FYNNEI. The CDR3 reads CASRKIRTGEGYTF. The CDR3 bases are TGTGCCAGCAGAAAGATCCGGACAGGGGAAGGCTACACCTTC.

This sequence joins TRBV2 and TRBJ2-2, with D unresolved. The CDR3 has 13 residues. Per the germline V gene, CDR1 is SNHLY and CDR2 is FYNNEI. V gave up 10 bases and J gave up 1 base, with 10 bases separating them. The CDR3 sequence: CATSPQNTGELFF. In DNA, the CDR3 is TGTGCCACCAGCCCTCAGAACACCGGGGAGCTGTTTTTT.

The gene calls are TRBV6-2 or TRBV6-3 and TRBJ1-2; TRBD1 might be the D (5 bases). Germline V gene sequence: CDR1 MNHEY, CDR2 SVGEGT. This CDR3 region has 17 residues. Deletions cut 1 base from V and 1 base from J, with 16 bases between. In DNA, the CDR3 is TGTGCCAGCAGTTACTGGACCGCCGCCAGGGATAACTATGGCTACACCTTC. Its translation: CASSYWTAARDNYGYTF.

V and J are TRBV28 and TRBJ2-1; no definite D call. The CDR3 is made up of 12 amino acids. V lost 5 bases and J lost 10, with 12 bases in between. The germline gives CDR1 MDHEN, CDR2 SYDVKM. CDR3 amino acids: CASSPYTKEQFF. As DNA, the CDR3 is TGTGCCAGCAGTCCCTATACAAAAGAGCAGTTCTTC.

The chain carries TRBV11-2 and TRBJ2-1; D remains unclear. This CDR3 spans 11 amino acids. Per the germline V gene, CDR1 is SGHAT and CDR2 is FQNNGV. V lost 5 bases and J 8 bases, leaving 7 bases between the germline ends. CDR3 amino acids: CASSKRDEQFF. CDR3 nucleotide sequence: TGTGCCAGCAGCAAAAGAGATGAGCAGTTCTTC.

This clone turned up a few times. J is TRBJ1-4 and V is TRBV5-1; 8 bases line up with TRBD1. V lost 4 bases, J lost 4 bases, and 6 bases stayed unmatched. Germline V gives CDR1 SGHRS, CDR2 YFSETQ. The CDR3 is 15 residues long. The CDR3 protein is CASSQRTGSNEKLFF. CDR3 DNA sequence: TGCGCCAGCAGCCAGAGGACAGGGAGTAATGAAAAACTGTTTTTT.

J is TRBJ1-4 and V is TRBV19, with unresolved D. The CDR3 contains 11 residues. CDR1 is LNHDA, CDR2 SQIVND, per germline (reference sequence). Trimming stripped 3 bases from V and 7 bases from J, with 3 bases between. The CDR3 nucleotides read TGTGCCAGTAGTATGGGTGAAAAACTGTTTTTT. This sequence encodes CASSMGEKLFF.

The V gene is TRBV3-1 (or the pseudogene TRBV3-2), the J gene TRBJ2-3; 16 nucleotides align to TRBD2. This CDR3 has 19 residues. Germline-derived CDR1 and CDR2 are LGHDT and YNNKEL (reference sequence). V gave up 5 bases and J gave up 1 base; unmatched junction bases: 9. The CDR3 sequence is CASSSGGLAGGLGTDTQYF. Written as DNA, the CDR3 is TGTGCCAGCAGCAGCGGGGGACTAGCGGGAGGGCTCGGCACAGATACGCAGTATTTT.

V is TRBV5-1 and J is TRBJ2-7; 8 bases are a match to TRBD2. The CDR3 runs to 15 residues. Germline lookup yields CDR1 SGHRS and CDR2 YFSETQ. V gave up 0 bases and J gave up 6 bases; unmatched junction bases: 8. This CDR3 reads CASSLVLSGASEQYF. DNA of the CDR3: TGCGCCAGCAGCTTGGTGCTTAGCGGGGCTTCCGAGCAGTACTTC.

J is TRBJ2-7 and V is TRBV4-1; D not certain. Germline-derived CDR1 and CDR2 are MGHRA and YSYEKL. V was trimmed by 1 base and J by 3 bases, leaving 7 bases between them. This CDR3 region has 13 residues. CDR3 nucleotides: TGCGCCAGCAGCCAAGGGCGAGACTACGAGCAGTACTTC. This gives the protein CASSQGRDYEQYF.

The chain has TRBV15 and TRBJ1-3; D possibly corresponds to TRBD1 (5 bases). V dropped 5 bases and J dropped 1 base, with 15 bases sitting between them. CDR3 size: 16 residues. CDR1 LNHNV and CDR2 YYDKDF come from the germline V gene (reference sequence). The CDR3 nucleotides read TGTGCCACCAGCCCTCGGGGGGGGTGGTCTGGAAACACCATATATTTT. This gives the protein CATSPRGGWSGNTIYF.

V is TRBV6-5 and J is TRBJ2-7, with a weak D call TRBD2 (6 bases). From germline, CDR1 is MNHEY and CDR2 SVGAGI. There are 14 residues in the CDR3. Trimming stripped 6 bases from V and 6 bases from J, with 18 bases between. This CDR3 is CASSPGRLAREQYF. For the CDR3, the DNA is TGTGCCAGCAGCCCGGGTCGGCTAGCGCGCGAGCAGTACTTC.

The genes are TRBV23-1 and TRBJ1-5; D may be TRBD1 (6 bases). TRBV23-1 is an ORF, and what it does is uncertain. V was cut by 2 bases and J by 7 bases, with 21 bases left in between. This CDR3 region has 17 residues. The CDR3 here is CASSQAELTGFYQPQHF. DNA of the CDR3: TGCGCCAGCAGTCAAGCTGAACTTACAGGGTTCTACCAGCCCCAGCATTTT.